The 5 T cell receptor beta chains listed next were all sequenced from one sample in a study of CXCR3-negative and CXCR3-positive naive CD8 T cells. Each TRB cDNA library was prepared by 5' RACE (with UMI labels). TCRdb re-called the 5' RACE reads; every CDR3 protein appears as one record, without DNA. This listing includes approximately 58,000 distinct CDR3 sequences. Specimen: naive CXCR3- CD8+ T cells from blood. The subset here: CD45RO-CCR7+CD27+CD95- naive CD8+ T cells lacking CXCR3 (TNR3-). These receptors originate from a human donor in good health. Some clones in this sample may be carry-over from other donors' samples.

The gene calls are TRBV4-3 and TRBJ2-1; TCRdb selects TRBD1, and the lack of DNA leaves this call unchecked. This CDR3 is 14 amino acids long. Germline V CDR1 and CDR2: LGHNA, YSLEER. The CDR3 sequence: CASSQGEVFNEQFF.

CDR3 loop: CASSLKDRTGLAEAFF. The chain uses TRBV7-9 and TRBJ1-1; TCRdb indicates TRBD1, and absent DNA this call remains unverified. The CDR3 has 16 residues. CDR1 is SEHNR and CDR2 is FQNEAQ in the germline V gene (reference sequence). Looking up the rest from reference TRBV7-9 and TRBJ1-1 gives the full variable domain: DTGVSQNPRHKITKRGQNVTFRCDPISEHNRLYWYRQTLGQGPEFLTYFQNEAQLEKSRLLSDRFSAERPKGSFSTLEIQRTEQGDSAMYLCASSLKDRTGLAEAFFGQGTRLTVV.

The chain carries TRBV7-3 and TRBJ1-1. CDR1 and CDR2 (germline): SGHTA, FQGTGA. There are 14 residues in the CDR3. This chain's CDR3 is CASSLSASNTEAFF.

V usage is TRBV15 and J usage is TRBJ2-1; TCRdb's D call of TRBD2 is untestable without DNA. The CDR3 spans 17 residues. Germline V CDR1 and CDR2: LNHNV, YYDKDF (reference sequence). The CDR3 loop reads CATSMGSGGAHLDEQFF.

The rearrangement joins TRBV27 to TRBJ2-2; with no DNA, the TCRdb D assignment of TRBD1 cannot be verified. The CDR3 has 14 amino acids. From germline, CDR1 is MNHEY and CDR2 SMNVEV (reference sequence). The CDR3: CASSAPGGPGELFF.